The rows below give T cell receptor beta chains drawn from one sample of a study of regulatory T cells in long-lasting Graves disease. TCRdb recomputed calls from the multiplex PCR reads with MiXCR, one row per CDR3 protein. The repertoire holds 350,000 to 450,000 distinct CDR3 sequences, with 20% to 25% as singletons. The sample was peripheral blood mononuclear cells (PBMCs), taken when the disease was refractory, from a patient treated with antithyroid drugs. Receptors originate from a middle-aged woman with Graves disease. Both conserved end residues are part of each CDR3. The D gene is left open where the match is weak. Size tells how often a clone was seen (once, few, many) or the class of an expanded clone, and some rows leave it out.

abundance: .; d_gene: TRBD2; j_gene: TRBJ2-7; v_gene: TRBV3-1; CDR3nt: TGTGCCAGCAGCCAGGCTGGGACTAGCGGAGCCTACGAGCAGTACTTC; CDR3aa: CASSQAGTSGAYEQYF
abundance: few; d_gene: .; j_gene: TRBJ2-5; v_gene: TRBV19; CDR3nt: TGTGCCAGTAGTAGGGGTTCAGGTCCGGAGACCCAGTACTTC; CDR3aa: CASSRGSGPETQYF
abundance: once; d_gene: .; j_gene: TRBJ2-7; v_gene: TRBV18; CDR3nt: TGTGCCAGCTCACCGGGTCGTGGTGGGGAGCAGTACTTC; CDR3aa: CASSPGRGGEQYF
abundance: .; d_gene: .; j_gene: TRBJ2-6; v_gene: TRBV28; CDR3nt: TGTGCCAGCAGACTATACGGGGCCAACGTCCTGACTTTC; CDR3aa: CASRLYGANVLTF
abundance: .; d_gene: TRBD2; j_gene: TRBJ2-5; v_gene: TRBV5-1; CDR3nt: TGCGCCAGCGGACCCTTTGGGCAGCGGGGTTTTGAGACCCAGTACTTC; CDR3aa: CASGPFGQRGFETQYF
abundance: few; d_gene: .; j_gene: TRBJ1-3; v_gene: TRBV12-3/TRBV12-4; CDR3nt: TGTGCCAGCAGTTTAAATGGGGGTGCCACCATATATTTT; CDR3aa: CASSLNGGATIYF
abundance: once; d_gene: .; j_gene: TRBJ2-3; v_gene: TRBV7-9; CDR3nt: TGTGCCAGCAGCTTAATGTGGGACGCAGGGGGCACAGATACGCAGTATTTT; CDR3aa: CASSLMWDAGGTDTQYF
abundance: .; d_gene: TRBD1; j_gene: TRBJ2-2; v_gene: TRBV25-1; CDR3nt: TGTGCCAGCAGGGAACAGGGGGGCACCGGGGAGCTGTTTTTT; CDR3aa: CASREQGGTGELFF
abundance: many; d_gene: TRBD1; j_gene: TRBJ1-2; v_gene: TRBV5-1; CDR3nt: TGCGCCAGCAGCCCACGGACAGGCGGTAACTATGGCTACACCTTC; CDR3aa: CASSPRTGGNYGYTF
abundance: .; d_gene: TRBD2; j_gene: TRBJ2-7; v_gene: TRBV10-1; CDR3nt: TGCGCCAGCACCCAGCTGATATCCCGACTAGCGGGAGAGCACGAGCAGTACTTC; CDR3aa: CASTQLISRLAGEHEQYF